This T cell receptor (beta chain) was captured in a study of blood T cell repertoires in COVID-19. Study overall: Acute and convalescent COVID-19 samples came from the United States, Italy and Spain. In each case, the material was cDNA or gDNA derived from T cells, B-cell-depleted T cells, or PBMCs.

CDR3 length: 15 amino acids. V shed 1 base and J shed 3 bases, with 12 bases lying between them. Germline CDR1 SGHKS, CDR2 YYEKEE (reference sequence). As handled by the study authors: Reference gene primer amplification yielded estimated nucleated cell counts. Assay used: immunoSEQ multiplex PCR; TCRdb lists only in-frame clones, some missing. V, J and clone size derive from that table, while D and trimming were established from the DNA sequence. Here the sample spans roughly 240,000 clones, approximately 85% being singletons. Seattle cases were enrolled at active infection and followed longitudinally.

The sequenced material came from peripheral blood. The sequence came from a man over 45 with COVID-19, enrolled during active disease. The chain combines TRBV5-5 with TRBJ2-3; the D is unclear. CDR3 in DNA: TGTGCCAGCAGCTTGCCTGTACAGCCAACAGATACGCAGTATTTT. Protein: CASSLPVQPTDTQYF.